The 14 T cell receptor beta chains listed next were all sequenced from one sample in a study of blood T cell repertoires in COVID-19. This table comes from immunoSEQ multiplex PCR, and its TCRdb copy is limited to in-frame clones, with some not included. In the table there are 90,000 to 130,000 clones, approximately 85% of which are singletons. The sample was peripheral blood. These receptor sequences come from a man between 65 and 85 years old with acute or convalescent COVID-19.

The chain combines TRBV24-1 with TRBJ1-4, with 7 bases aligning to TRBD1. In germline, CDR1 is KGHDR, CDR2 SFDVKD. The CDR3 loop spans 18 amino acids. Unmatched junction bases numbered 16, after V lost 2 bases and J lost 8 bases. The CDR3 here is CATSDSNSGTSGGEKLFF. DNA of the CDR3: TGTGCCACCAGTGATTCCAATTCGGGGACATCAGGGGGAGAAAAACTGTTTTTT.

The chain carries TRBV9 and TRBJ2-1; weak D call: TRBD1 (5 bases). Germline V gene lookup returns CDR1 SGDLS and CDR2 YYNGEE. V was pared by 4 bases and J by 15 bases, with 20 bases between. The CDR3 spans 13 residues. The CDR3 DNA is TGTGCCAGCAGCCCACGAGACAGCCGAGTAATGTTCTTC. It is translated as CASSPRDSRVMFF.

This clone was detected only once. The chain employs TRBV10-1 and TRBJ2-1; 11 bases align to TRBD2. The length of the CDR3 is 17 residues. Per the germline V gene, CDR1 is WNHNN and CDR2 is SYGVQD (reference sequence). V was clipped by 4 bases and J by 5 bases; unmatched bases: 10. CDR3 region: CASSAGTSGGGDNEQFF. The CDR3 coding sequence is TGCGCCAGCAGTGCCGGGACTAGCGGTGGGGGGGACAATGAGCAGTTCTTC.

This chain links TRBV28 with TRBJ2-6, with D possibly TRBD1 on 5 matching bases. The germline gives CDR1 MDHEN, CDR2 SYDVKM. The CDR3 has 16 residues. Trimming shortened V by 4 bases and J by 2 bases, and 12 bases separated the two germline ends. As DNA, the CDR3 is TGTGCCAGCAGTTCAGGGCTTATAGCTGGGGCCAACGTCCTGACTTTC. It specifies CASSSGLIAGANVLTF.

The chain recombines TRBV6-5 with TRBJ1-4; the D is unclear. V dropped 6 bases and J dropped 3 bases, with 11 bases sitting between them. Germline V gene lookup returns CDR1 MNHEY and CDR2 SVGAGI. The CDR3 spans 14 residues. The CDR3 bases are TGTGCCAGCAGCCCGGAGGTAGCTAATGAAAAACTGTTTTTT. Encoded protein: CASSPEVANEKLFF.

The chain carries TRBV27 and TRBJ2-3, with D unclear. There are 13 residues in the CDR3. V lost 6 bases and J 0 bases, leaving 7 bases between the germline ends. CDR1 and CDR2 (germline): MNHEY, SMNVEV (reference sequence). CDR3 bases: TGTGCCAGCAGGGCTCTTAGCACAGATACGCAGTATTTT. It encodes CASRALSTDTQYF.

The genes are TRBV9 and TRBJ2-7; tentative D call: TRBD1 (6 bases). V was cut by 0 bases and J by 2 bases, with 12 bases left in between. This CDR3 region has 15 residues. CDR1 SGDLS and CDR2 YYNGEE come from the germline V gene. Here the CDR3 reads CASSVETGPTYEQYF. CDR3 nucleotide sequence: TGTGCCAGCAGCGTAGAAACAGGGCCCACCTACGAGCAGTACTTC.

This chain uses TRBV27 with TRBJ1-4; a possible D gene is TRBD1 (6 bases). The CDR3 has 16 residues. Trimming left V 6 bases short and J 0 bases short, with 14 bases between. Germline-derived CDR1 and CDR2 are MNHEY and SMNVEV (reference sequence). In DNA, the CDR3 is TGTGCCAGCAGAGGAGGGGGGGTTGCAACTAATGAAAAACTGTTTTTT. It encodes CASRGGGVATNEKLFF.

Written as DNA, the CDR3 is TGTGCCACCAGCAGAGATGGGGCTTTGAGGGGGCGAAGCACTGAAGCTTTCTTT. Translating it yields CATSRDGALRGRSTEAFF. The chain links TRBV15 to TRBJ1-1; 7 bases fit TRBD1. Trimming cost V 0 bases and J 4 bases; bases outside gene matches: 14. Per the germline V gene, CDR1 is LNHNV and CDR2 is YYDKDF (reference sequence). The CDR3 is 18 residues long.

This chain joins TRBV7-3 and TRBJ2-4; tentatively, D is TRBD2 (5 bases). This CDR3 contains 14 residues. V lost 2 bases to trimming and J lost 2 bases, with 7 bases between them. Germline CDR1 reads SGHTA; CDR2 reads FQGTGA. The CDR3 bases are TGTGCCAGCAGCTTAGGCGGGTCCAAAAACATTCAGTACTTC. Residues: CASSLGGSKNIQYF.

The chain has TRBV7-8 and TRBJ2-1, with TRBD1 as a possible D gene (6 bases). V dropped 4 bases and J dropped 2 bases, with 15 bases sitting between them. This CDR3 is 16 amino acids long. Germline CDR1 SGHVS, CDR2 FQNEAQ. This chain's CDR3 is CASSSPGGGTYNEQFF. As DNA, the CDR3 is TGTGCCAGCAGCTCTCCTGGGGGCGGAACCTACAATGAGCAGTTCTTC.

This chain uses TRBV28 with TRBJ1-2; D is possibly TRBD1 (6 bases). V was clipped by 4 bases and J by 6 bases, with 15 bases between them. The CDR3 spans 14 residues. Germline V lookup: CDR1 MDHEN, CDR2 SYDVKM. CDR3 DNA sequence: TGTGCCAGCAGTTATGGGGGCGCCCCCAATGGCTACACCTTC. Translating gives CASSYGGAPNGYTF.

For the CDR3, the DNA is TGCGCCAGCACGCTAGTGGGCTCCTACGAGCAGTACTTC. This codes for CASTLVGSYEQYF. The J gene is TRBJ2-7, the V gene TRBV5-1, with no clear D. This CDR3 has 13 amino acids. V shed 6 bases and J shed 0 bases, with 10 bases lying between them. In germline, CDR1 is SGHRS, CDR2 YFSETQ.

The CDR3 nucleotides are TGTGCCAGCAGGCAAAGTAGTAGCTCCTACGAGCAGTACTTC. Amino acid sequence: CASRQSSSSYEQYF. V is TRBV7-3 and J is TRBJ2-7; D not certain. The CDR3 extends over 14 amino acids. CDR1 is SGHTA, CDR2 FQGTGA, per germline. V dropped 6 bases and J dropped 0 bases, with 12 bases sitting between them.